The text below deals with one T cell receptor (beta chain). The CDR3 extends over 10 amino acids. In germline, CDR1 is MDHEN, CDR2 SYDVKM. Assay used: immunoSEQ multiplex PCR; TCRdb lists only in-frame clones, some missing. The sample records 160,000 or so clones, roughly 92% being singletons. The sample is drawn from a study of control samples from healthy donors and cancer patients. The sequence was obtained from a woman aged 25 to 39 in good health. Sequencing was performed on blood. The chain joins TRBV28 to TRBJ1-5; D is uncertain. CDR3 sequence: CAVGGQPQHF. CDR3 DNA: TGTGCGGTGGGTGGTCAGCCCCAGCATTTT.